This T cell receptor (beta chain) is from a study of identifying expanded T cells in peripheral blood. Study-level points and caveats: Technical replicates showed around 1.2 changed clones; about 2 weeks 15 to 20; four weeks 19. Across healthy donors, higher total template counts meant significantly greater roughly 2-week count variance.

Healthy donors had no documented immune events, such as infections, while sampled. V was pared by 6 bases and J by 1 base, with 9 bases of the junction left unmatched. Germline assignment: CDR1 SQVTM and CDR2 ANQGSEA. The CDR3 spans 14 residues. Notes on this clone: The antigen remains unidentified.

Using immunoSEQ multiplex PCR, the repertoire was profiled, and TCRdb retains in-frame clones only, with some absent. This table holds around 82,000 clones, 84% found once. J is TRBJ2-7 and V is TRBV29-1; TRBD1 matches 7 bases. The sequence was obtained from a person aged 18 to 75 in good health. The sequenced sample was blood. The CDR3 sequence is CSVIGTDKSYEQYF. In nucleotides, the CDR3 is TGCAGCGTCATCGGGACAGACAAGTCCTACGAGCAGTACTTC.